This is a list of T cell receptor beta chains from one sample in a study of memory CD8 T cells in hepatitis C reinfection. Measured with immunoSEQ multiplex PCR; TCRdb has only the in-frame clones, and not every one. The table records over 50,000 clones, under 90% of them present only once. Sequencing was done on a sample of naive CD8+ T cells sorted from blood. Receptor source: a man younger than 30 with hepatitis C virus infection. CDR3s leave out the opening cysteine and the closing phenylalanine or tryptophan. Each record gives: V gene, CDR3 protein.

TRBV27,ASSLSGGPNTGELF
TRBV6-5,ASRAQGFGYT
TRBV5-1,ASSFSRGGIPSTDTQY
TRBV27,ASSLWALSSYEQY
TRBV28,ASSLGREGSDTQY
TRBV7-3,ASRMDGSGYNEQF
TRBV4-1,ASSHGQGLTGNTIY
TRBV6-4,ASSDSGGNTGELF
TRBV28,ASRRGDNHQPQH
TRBV2,ASSVGLAGGTDTQY
TRBV27,ASSLSGTGELF